Below are 24 T cell receptor beta chains sequenced from a single sample in a study of cytomegalovirus exposure and HLA in healthy donors. PCR was performed using 60 Vbeta and 13 Jbeta primers. Produced via immunoSEQ multiplex PCR; TCRdb's table is partial and in-frame only. The sample has 99,000 or so clones; approximately 80% are singletons. The sample comprised PBMCs. Receptors originate from a man aged 25-45 years in good health and CMV-seronegative.

This clone was found a few times. CDR3 coding DNA: TGTGCCAGCAGTTACTCGCAGGGTTCCAAAAACATTCAGTACTTC. Its protein product is CASSYSQGSKNIQYF. The chain couples TRBV6-6 to TRBJ2-4; a weak D match, TRBD1 (5 bases). In germline, CDR1 is MNHNY, CDR2 SVGAGI (reference sequence). V was clipped by 0 bases and J by 2 bases, with 8 bases between them. The CDR3 is 15 residues long.

J is TRBJ1-5 and V is TRBV12-5; D is undetermined. From germline, CDR1 is LGHNT and CDR2 FRNRAP. Trimming took off 0 bases at V and 3 bases at J, with 12 bases between the two ends. The CDR3 contains 16 residues. In DNA, the CDR3 is TGTGCTAGTGGTTTGGTACTAGGAGGGAACAATCAGCCCCAGCATTTT. Amino acids: CASGLVLGGNNQPQHF.

The chain uses TRBV18 and TRBJ2-1; perhaps TRBD2 as D (5 bases). The CDR3 runs to 15 residues. V was clipped by 4 bases and J by 1 base, with 11 bases between them. The germline CDR1 and CDR2 sequences are KGHSH and LQKENI. The CDR3 nucleotides are TGTGCCAGCTCACAACGGGGATCATCCTACAATGAGCAGTTCTTC. This gives the protein CASSQRGSSYNEQFF.

The rearrangement uses TRBV19 and TRBJ2-7, with 7 bases fitting TRBD1. CDR3 length: 14 amino acids. Looked up from germline, CDR1 is LNHDA and CDR2 is SQIVND (reference sequence). V was pared by 3 bases and J by 5 bases, with 7 bases of the junction left unmatched. The CDR3 spells CASSIGTDGDEQYF. The DNA for the CDR3 is TGTGCCAGTAGTATCGGGACAGATGGGGACGAGCAGTACTTC.

The CDR3 DNA is TGTGCCAGCAGCTTCCTCTCCTACGAGCAGTACTTC. Translated, it gives CASSFLSYEQYF. This chain links TRBV7-2 with TRBJ2-7; D is uncertain. CDR1 and CDR2 from the germline V gene are SGHTA and FQGNSA. V lost 3 bases and J lost 0, with 3 bases in between. The length of the CDR3 is 12 residues.

The chain joins TRBV11-3 to TRBJ1-2; TRBD1 matches at 7 bases. V trimming: 5 bases; J trimming: 1 base; junction bases outside the gene matches: 7. The CDR3 is 15 residues long. Germline V CDR1 and CDR2: SGHNT, YENEEA. CDR3 sequence: CASSHRTGINYGYTF. The DNA for the CDR3 is TGTGCCAGCAGCCATCGGACAGGCATTAACTATGGCTACACCTTC.

This sequence joins TRBV27 and TRBJ2-7; D unresolved. The V and J ends lost 6 bases and 3 bases respectively, with 6 bases between them. The CDR3 consists of 11 residues. CDR1 is MNHEY, CDR2 SMNVEV, per germline (reference sequence). CDR3 nucleotide sequence: TGTGCCAGCAGCTCCCTCTACGAGCAGTACTTC. This sequence encodes CASSSLYEQYF.

This chain links TRBV9 with TRBJ2-7; tentative D call: TRBD1 (6 bases). Germline V gives CDR1 SGDLS, CDR2 YYNGEE. Trimming shortened V by 3 bases and J by 2 bases, and 12 bases separated the two germline ends. This CDR3 is 14 amino acids long. CDR3 sequence: CASSDDRRPYEQYF. The CDR3 DNA follows: TGTGCCAGCAGCGACGACAGGCGCCCCTACGAGCAGTACTTC.

V is TRBV9 and J is TRBJ2-2; 7 positions agree with TRBD2. The germline gives CDR1 SGDLS, CDR2 YYNGEE. The CDR3 contains 14 residues. Losses at the gene ends were 4 bases for V and 3 bases for J; bases not matched to a gene: 3. In DNA form, the CDR3 reads TGTGCCAGCAGCCTCCGGGGGGACACCGGGGAGCTGTTTTTT. Translation: CASSLRGDTGELFF.

This CDR3 reads CATTTGGAWQPQHF. Written as DNA, the CDR3 is TGTGCCACCACAACAGGGGGCGCGTGGCAGCCCCAGCATTTT. The rearrangement links TRBV28 to TRBJ1-5; TRBD1 aligns across 9 bases. Per germline, CDR1 MDHEN and CDR2 SYDVKM. The CDR3 runs 14 residues. J gave up 7 bases and V 10 bases, and 11 bases lay outside the gene matches.

The chain couples TRBV2 to TRBJ1-1; 12 nucleotides line up with TRBD1. Germline lookup yields CDR1 SNHLY and CDR2 FYNNEI. J lost 3 bases, V lost 5 bases, and 13 bases had no gene match. The CDR3 totals 18 residues. The CDR3 DNA follows: TGTGCCAGCAGTATCCCCCGGGACAGGGGGCGCACGGACACTGAAGCTTTCTTT. It is translated as CASSIPRDRGRTDTEAFF.

The rearrangement uses TRBV5-6 and TRBJ2-3; D remains ambiguous. The CDR3 covers 15 residues. Trimming removed 2 bases from V and 0 bases from J, with 10 bases in between. The germline CDR1 and CDR2 sequences are SGHDT and YYEEEE. DNA of the CDR3: TGTGCCAGCAGCTTAAAGAGTACTAGCACAGATACGCAGTATTTT. Residues: CASSLKSTSTDTQYF.

The chain employs TRBV29-1 and TRBJ2-1, with 10 bases aligning to TRBD1. Looked up from germline, CDR1 is SQVTM and CDR2 is ANQGSEA. Trimming at V came to 6 bases and at J to 4 bases, leaving 6 bases not matched to a gene. This CDR3 spans 14 amino acids. The CDR3 protein is CSVPDRGLYNEQFF. In nucleotides, the CDR3 is TGCAGCGTCCCAGACAGGGGGCTGTACAATGAGCAGTTCTTC.

This clone was detected only a few times. The genes are TRBV9 and TRBJ1-1; D is unresolved. CDR1 and CDR2 from the germline V gene are SGDLS and YYNGEE. The CDR3 spans 14 residues. The V end was cut by 3 bases, the J end by 3 bases, with 12 bases between. The CDR3 coding sequence is TGTGCCAGCAGCGGCCTGCGGGGTTACACTGAAGCTTTCTTT. Protein product: CASSGLRGYTEAFF.

The chain is built from TRBV19 and TRBJ1-1; D unclear. Trimming took 3 bases from V and 1 from J, leaving 6 bases between them. The CDR3 covers 13 residues. Germline-derived CDR1 and CDR2 are LNHDA and SQIVND (reference sequence). CDR3 protein: CASSMSRNTEAFF. The CDR3 nucleotides read TGTGCCAGTAGTATGTCTCGGAACACTGAAGCTTTCTTT.

The chain has TRBV2 and TRBJ2-3; 10 nucleotides match TRBD2. From germline, CDR1 is SNHLY and CDR2 FYNNEI. The length of the CDR3 is 15 residues. The junction had 3 bases not matched to a gene; V was cut back by 5 bases and J by 1 base. This CDR3 is CASSPSGSGTDTQYF. For the CDR3, the DNA is TGTGCCAGCAGTCCTAGCGGGAGCGGCACAGATACGCAGTATTTT.

The chain links TRBV7-9 to TRBJ1-1, with TRBD1 matching over 9 bases. Trimming cost V 11 bases and J 9 bases; bases outside gene matches: 10. Germline values: CDR1 SEHNR, CDR2 FQNEAQ (reference sequence). The CDR3 is 12 residues long. The DNA for the CDR3 is TGTGCCGCAGGTAGGGACAGGGATAAAGCTTTCTTT. It specifies CAAGRDRDKAFF. Looking up the rest from reference TRBV7-9 and TRBJ1-1 gives the full variable domain: DTGVSQNPRHKITKRGQNVTFRCDPISEHNRLYWYRQTLGQGPEFLTYFQNEAQLEKSRLLSDRFSAERPKGSFSTLEIQRTEQGDSAMYLCAAGRDRDKAFFGQGTRLTVV.

This chain joins TRBV13 and TRBJ2-3, with 9 bases matching TRBD2. This CDR3 comprises 17 residues. J lost 0 bases, V lost 0 bases, and 4 bases had no gene match. CDR1 and CDR2 from the germline V gene are PRHDT and FYEKMQ (reference sequence). CDR3 loop: CASSLGVAGASTDTQYF. Written as DNA, the CDR3 is TGTGCCAGCAGCTTAGGGGTAGCGGGGGCTAGCACAGATACGCAGTATTTT.

The rearrangement links TRBV9 to TRBJ2-3, with TRBD2 identical over 10 bases. V dropped 6 bases and J dropped 3; count of bases not matched to a gene: 10. The CDR3 runs to 16 residues. CDR1 and CDR2 (germline): SGDLS, YYNGEE. CDR3 loop: CASTRLAGGGTDTQYF. DNA of the CDR3: TGTGCCAGCACCCGGTTAGCGGGGGGCGGGACAGATACGCAGTATTTT.

This rearrangement joins TRBV10-1 to TRBJ2-3; no clear D gene. The CDR3 runs to 14 residues. Germline values: CDR1 WNHNN, CDR2 SYGVQD (reference sequence). The germline V and J ends were trimmed by 5 bases and 1 base, with 10 bases remaining between them. This CDR3 is CASSLRTRTDTQYF. DNA of the CDR3: TGCGCCAGCAGTTTGCGCACCCGCACAGATACGCAGTATTTT.

The chain uses TRBV20-1 and TRBJ2-3; D unresolved. The CDR3 sequence is 11 residues long. Germline V gene sequence: CDR1 DFQATT, CDR2 SNEGSKA (reference sequence). V shed 6 bases and J shed 7 bases, with 11 bases lying between them. The CDR3 spells CSASTFNTQYF. CDR3 in DNA: TGCAGTGCATCGACATTTAATACGCAGTATTTT.

The chain has TRBV10-2 and TRBJ2-7; TRBD2 might be the D (5 bases). This CDR3 region has 17 residues. CDR1 WSHSY and CDR2 SAAADI come from the germline V gene. V shed 0 bases and J shed 0 bases, with 15 bases lying between them. The CDR3 coding sequence is TGCGCCAGCAGTGAGTCGATTTTGAGCGGAAGCTCCTACGAGCAGTACTTC. Protein: CASSESILSGSSYEQYF.

The V gene is TRBV7-9, the J gene TRBJ1-4, with 9 bases matching TRBD1. J gave up 7 bases and V 5 bases, and 11 bases lay outside the gene matches. The germline gives CDR1 SEHNR, CDR2 FQNEAQ (reference sequence). This CDR3 is built from 16 residues. DNA for the CDR3: TGTGCCAGCAGCAAAACTGGGGGACAGGGTCGTGAAAAACTGTTTTTT. Translating it yields CASSKTGGQGREKLFF. The variable domain in full, completed from reference TRBV7-9 and TRBJ1-4, reads DTGVSQNPRHKITKRGQNVTFRCDPISEHNRLYWYRQTLGQGPEFLTYFQNEAQLEKSRLLSDRFSAERPKGSFSTLEIQRTEQGDSAMYLCASSKTGGQGREKLFFGSGTQLSVL.

The V and J genes are TRBV2 and TRBJ1-5, with D possibly matching TRBD1 (5 bases). V lost 7 bases and J 3 bases, leaving 13 bases between the germline ends. The V gene's germline CDR1 is SNHLY and CDR2 FYNNEI. This CDR3 is built from 14 residues. CDR3 protein: CASKATESNQPQHF. The CDR3 DNA follows: TGTGCCAGCAAAGCGACAGAATCCAATCAGCCCCAGCATTTT.